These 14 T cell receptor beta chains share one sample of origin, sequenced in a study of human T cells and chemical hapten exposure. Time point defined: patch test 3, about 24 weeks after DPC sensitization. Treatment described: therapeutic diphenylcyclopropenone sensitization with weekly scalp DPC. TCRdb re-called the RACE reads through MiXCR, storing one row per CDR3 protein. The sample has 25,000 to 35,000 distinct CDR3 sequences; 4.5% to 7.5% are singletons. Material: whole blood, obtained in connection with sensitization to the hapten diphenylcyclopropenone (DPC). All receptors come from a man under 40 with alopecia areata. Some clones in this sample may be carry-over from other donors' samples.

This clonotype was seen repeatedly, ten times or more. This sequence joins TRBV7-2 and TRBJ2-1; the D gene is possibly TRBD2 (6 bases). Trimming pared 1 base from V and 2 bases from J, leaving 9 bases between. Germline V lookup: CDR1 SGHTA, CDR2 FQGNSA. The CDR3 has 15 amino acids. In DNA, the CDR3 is TGTGCCAGCAGCTTAGATGCGGGAACCTACAATGAGCAGTTCTTC. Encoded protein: CASSLDAGTYNEQFF.

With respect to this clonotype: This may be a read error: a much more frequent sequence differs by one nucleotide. The CDR3 DNA sequence: TGTGCCAGCAGCCAGCGCGGGACTAGCAGGAGGGAGGGCAATGAGCAGTTCTTC. Amino acid sequence: CASSQRGTSRREGNEQFF. This sequence joins TRBV7-2 and TRBJ2-1; TRBD2 agrees at 9 bases. Looked up from germline, CDR1 is SGHTA and CDR2 is FQGNSA. CDR3 length: 18 amino acids. The junction had 17 bases not matched to a gene; V was cut back by 5 bases and J by 6 bases.

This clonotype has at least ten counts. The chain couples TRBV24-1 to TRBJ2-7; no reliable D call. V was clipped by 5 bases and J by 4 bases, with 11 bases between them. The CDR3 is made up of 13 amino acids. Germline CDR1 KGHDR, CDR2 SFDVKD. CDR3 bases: TGTGCCACCAGTGCCACGGACGGGTACGAGCAGTACTTC. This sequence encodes CATSATDGYEQYF.

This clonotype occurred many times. For the CDR3, the DNA is TGTGCCAGCAGCCAAGACCATCGGGGACTAGCGGGGGAAGGGGAGCTGTTTTTT. Its translation is CASSQDHRGLAGEGELFF. This chain connects TRBV4-2 to TRBJ2-2; the match to TRBD2 covers 14 bases. There are 18 residues in the CDR3. The germline gives CDR1 LGHNA, CDR2 YNFKEQ. Germline trimming cut 0 bases from V and 8 bases from J; bases unmatched to any gene: 8.

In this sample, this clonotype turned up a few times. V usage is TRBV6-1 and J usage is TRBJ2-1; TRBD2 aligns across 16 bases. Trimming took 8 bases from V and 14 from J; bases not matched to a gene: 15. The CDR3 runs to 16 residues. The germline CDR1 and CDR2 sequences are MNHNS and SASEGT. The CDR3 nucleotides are TGTGCCAGCCTTAGTCCCGGGACTAGCGGGGGGGCGAGAAAGTTCTTC. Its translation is CASLSPGTSGGARKFF.

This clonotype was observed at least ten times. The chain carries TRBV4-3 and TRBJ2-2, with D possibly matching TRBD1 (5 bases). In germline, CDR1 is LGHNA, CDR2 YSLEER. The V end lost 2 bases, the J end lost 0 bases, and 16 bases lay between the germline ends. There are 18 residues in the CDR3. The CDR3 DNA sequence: TGCGCCAGCAGCCAACTTTCGGCAGGGAAGCCGAACACCGGGGAGCTGTTTTTT. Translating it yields CASSQLSAGKPNTGELFF.

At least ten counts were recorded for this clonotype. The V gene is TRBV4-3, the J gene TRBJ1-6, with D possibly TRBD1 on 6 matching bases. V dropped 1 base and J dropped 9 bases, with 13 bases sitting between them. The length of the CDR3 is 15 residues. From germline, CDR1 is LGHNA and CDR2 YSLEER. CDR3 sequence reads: CASSQARGGTSPLHF. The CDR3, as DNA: TGCGCCAGCAGCCAAGCCAGAGGGGGGACTTCACCCCTCCACTTT.

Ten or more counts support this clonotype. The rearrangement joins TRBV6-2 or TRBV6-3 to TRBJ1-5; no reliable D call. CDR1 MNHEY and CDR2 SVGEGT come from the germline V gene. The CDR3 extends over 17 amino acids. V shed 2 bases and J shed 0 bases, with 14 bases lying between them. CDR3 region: CASSYDRSGYSNQPQHF. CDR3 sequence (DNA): TGTGCCAGCAGTTACGACCGAAGCGGATATAGCAATCAGCCCCAGCATTTT.

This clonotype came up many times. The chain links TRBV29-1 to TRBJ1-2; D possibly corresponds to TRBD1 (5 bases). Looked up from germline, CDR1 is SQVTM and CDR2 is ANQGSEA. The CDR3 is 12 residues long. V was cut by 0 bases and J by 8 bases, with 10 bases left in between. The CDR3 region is CSVEEERDGYTF. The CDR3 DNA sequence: TGCAGCGTTGAAGAAGAGAGGGACGGCTACACCTTC.

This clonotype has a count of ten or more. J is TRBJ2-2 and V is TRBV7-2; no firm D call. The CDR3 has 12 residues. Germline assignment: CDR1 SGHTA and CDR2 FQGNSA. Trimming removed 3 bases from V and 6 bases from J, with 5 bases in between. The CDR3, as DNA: TGTGCCAGCAGCTTTTCTCCCGGGGAGCTGTTTTTT. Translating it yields CASSFSPGELFF.

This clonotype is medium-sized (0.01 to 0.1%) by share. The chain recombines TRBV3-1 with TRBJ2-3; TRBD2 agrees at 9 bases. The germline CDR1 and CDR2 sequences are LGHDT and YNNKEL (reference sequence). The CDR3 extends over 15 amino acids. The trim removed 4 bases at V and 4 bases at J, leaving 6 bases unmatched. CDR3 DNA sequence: TGTGCCAGCAGCCCATTAGCGGGAGTCGCAGATACGCAGTATTTT. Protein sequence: CASSPLAGVADTQYF.

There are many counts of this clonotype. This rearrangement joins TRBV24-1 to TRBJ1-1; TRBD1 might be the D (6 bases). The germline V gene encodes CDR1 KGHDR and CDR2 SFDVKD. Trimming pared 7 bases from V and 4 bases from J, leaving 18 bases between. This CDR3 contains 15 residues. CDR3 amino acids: CATSVGNRVGTEAFF. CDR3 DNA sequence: TGTGCCACCAGCGTTGGAAACAGGGTCGGCACTGAAGCTTTCTTT.

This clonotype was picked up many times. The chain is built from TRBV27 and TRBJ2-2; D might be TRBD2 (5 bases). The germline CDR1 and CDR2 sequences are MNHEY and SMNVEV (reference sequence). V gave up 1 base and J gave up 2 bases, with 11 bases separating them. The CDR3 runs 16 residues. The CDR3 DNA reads TGTGCCAGCAGTTTATTGGTAGGGAGCAACACCGGGGAGCTGTTTTTT. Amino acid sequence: CASSLLVGSNTGELFF.

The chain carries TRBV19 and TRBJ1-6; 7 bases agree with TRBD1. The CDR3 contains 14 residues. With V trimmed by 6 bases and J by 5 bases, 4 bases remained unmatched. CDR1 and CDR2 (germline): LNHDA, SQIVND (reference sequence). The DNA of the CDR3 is TGTGCCAGTAGACACAGGGGCGATAATTCACCCCTCCACTTT. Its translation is CASRHRGDNSPLHF.